This T cell receptor (beta chain) originates from a study of radiation and T cells in renal cell carcinoma. Findings and caveats of the study: Without pretreatment biopsies, baseline tumor clonotype presence was undetermined. From baseline, blood top tumor clonotypes peaked at 2 weeks post-radiation.

Clones were sequenced by immunoSEQ multiplex PCR, and TCRdb holds only the in-frame ones, with some missing. The sample gives about 140,000 clones, 80% to 90% of which show up once; under 20% is in the top ten. In the case of this clone: Its target is not known.

The CDR3 runs to 16 residues. Germline loops: CDR1 SGHKS, CDR2 YYEKEE (reference sequence). Trimming removed 0 bases from V and 1 base from J; junction bases left unmatched: 4. The time point denotes: blood 4 weeks post-SBRT, at nephrectomy. Documented treatment: 15 Gy SBRT to primary tumor, nephrectomy 4 weeks later. Nephrectomy followed 15 Gy stereotactic body radiation by 4 weeks. This renal cell carcinoma was of the clear cell type. This rearrangement joins TRBV5-5 to TRBJ1-1; 9 positions match TRBD1. Material: blood, obtained from a patient whose treatment included radiotherapy and nephrectomy. The TCR originated in a woman aged 45-60 years with renal cell carcinoma. CDR3 nucleotide sequence: TGTGCCAGCAGCTTGGATTCGGGACAGGGGAACACTGAAGCTTTCTTT. Its translation: CASSLDSGQGNTEAFF.